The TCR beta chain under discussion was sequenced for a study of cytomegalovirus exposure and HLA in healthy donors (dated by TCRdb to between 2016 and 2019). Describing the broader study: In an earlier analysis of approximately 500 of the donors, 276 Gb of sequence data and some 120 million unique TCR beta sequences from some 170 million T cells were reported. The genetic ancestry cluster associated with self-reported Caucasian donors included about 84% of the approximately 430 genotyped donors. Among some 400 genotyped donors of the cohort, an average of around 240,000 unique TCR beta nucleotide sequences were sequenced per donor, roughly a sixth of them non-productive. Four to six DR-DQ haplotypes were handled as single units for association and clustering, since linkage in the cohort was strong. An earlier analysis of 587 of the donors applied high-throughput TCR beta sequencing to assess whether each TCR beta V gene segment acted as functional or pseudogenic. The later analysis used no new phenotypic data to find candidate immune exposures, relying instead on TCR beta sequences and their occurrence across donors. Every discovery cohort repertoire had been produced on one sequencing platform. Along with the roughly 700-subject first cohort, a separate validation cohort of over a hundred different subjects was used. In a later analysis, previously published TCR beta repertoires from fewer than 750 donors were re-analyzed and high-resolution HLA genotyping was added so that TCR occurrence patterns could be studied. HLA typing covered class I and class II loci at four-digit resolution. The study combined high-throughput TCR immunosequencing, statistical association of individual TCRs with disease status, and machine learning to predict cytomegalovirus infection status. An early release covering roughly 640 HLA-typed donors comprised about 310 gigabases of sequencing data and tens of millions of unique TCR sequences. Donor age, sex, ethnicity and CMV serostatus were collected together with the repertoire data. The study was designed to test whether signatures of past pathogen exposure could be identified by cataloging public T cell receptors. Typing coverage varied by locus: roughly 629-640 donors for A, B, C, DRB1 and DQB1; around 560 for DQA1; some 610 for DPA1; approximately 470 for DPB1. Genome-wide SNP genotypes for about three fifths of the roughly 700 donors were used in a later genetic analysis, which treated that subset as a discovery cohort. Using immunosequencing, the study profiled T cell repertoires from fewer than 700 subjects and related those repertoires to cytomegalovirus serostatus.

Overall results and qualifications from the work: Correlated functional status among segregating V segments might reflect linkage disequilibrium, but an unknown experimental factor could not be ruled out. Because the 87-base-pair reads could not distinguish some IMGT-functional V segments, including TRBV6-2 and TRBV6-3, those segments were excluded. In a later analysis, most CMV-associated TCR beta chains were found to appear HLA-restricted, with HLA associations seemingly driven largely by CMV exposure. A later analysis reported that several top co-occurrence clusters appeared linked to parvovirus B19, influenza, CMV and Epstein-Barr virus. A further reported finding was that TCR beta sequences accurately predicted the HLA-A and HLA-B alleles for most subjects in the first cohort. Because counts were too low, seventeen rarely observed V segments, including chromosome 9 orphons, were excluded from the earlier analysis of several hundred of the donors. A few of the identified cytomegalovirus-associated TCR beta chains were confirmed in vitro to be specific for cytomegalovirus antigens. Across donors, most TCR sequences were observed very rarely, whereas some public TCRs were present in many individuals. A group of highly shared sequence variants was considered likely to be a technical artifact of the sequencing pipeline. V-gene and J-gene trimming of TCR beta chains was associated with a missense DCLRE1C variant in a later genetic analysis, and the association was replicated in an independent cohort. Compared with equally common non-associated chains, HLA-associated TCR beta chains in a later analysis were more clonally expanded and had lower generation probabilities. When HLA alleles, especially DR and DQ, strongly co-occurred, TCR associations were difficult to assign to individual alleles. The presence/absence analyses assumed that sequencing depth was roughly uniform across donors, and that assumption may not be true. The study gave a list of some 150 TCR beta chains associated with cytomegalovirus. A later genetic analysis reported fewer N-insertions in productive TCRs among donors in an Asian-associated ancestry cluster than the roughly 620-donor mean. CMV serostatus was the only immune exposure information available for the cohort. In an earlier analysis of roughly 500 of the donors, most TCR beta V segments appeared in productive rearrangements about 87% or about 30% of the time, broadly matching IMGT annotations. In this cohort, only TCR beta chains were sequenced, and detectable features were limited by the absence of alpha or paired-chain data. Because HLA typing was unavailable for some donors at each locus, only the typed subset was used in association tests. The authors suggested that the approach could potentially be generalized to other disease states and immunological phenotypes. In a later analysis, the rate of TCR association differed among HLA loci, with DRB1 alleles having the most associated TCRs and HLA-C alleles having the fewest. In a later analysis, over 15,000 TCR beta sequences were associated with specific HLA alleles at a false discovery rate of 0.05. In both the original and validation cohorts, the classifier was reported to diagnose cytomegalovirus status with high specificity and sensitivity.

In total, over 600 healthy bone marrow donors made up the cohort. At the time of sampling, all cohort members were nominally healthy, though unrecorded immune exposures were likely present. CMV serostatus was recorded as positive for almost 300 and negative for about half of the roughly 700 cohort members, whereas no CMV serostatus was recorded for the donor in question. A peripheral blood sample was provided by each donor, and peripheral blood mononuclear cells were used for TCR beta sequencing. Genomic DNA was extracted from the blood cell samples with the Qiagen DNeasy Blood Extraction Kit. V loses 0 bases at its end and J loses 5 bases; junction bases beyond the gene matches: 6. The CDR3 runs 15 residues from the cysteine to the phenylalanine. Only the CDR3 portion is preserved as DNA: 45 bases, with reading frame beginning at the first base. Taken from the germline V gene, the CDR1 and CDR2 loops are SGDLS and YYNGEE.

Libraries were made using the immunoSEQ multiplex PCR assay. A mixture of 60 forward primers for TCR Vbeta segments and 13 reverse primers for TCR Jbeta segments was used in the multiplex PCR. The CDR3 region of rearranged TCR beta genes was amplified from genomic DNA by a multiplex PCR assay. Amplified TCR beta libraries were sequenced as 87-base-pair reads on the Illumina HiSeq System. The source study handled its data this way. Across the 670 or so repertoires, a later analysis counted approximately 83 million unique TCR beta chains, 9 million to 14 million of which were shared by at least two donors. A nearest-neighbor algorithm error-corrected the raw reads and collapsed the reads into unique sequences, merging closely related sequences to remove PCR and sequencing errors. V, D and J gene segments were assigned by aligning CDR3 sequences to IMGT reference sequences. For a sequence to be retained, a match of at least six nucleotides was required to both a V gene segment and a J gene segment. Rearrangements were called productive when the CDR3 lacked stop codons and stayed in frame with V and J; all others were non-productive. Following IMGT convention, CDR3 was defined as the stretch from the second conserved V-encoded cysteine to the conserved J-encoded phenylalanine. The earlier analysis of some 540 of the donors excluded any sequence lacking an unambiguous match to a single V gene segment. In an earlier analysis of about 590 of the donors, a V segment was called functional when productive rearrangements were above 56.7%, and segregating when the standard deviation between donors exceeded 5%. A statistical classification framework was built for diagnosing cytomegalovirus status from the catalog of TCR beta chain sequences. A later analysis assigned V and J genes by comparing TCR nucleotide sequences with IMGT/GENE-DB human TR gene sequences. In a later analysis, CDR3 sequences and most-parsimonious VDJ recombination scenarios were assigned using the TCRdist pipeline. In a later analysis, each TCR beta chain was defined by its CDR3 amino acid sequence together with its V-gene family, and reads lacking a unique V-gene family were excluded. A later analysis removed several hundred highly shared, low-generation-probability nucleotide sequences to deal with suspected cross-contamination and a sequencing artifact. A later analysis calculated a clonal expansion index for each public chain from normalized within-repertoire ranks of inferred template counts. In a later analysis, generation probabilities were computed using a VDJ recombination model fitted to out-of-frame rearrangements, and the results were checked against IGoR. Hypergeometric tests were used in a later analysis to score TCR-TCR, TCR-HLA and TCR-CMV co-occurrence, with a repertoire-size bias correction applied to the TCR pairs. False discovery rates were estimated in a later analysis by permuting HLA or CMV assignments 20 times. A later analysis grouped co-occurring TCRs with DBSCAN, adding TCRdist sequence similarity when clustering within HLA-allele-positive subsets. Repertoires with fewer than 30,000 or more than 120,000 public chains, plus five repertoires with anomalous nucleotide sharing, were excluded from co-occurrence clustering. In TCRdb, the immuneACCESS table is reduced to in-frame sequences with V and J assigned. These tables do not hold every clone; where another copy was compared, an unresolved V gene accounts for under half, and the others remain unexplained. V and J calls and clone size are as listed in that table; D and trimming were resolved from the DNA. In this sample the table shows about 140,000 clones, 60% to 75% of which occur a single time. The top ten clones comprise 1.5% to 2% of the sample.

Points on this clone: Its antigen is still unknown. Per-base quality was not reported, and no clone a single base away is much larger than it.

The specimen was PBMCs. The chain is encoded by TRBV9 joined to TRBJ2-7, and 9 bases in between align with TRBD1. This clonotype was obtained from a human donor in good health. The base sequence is TGTGCCAGCAGCGTAGGTAGGACAGGGGACGACGAGCAGTACTTC. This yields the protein CASSVGRTGDDEQYF.